This TCR beta chain was profiled in a study of shared clonotypes between healthy human individuals. Study-wide points: The study drew on few donors, limiting represented genetic and exposure-history diversity.

Note on this clone: Its specificity is not known.

Nashville, Tennessee was home to all donors, who were Caucasian adults. Data came from immunoSEQ multiplex PCR; TCRdb stores just in-frame clones and leaves some out. The sample holds around 2.5 million clones; over 85% are singletons and the top ten take around 0.4%. The receptor comes from a young man in good health. Some clones in this sample may be carry-over from other donors' samples. The sample comprised naive CD4+ T cells from PBMCs. Subset meaning: CD45RA+ positively selected.

As DNA, the CDR3 is TGTGCTAGTGCCAAGGGTCCAGATACGCAGTATTTT. This codes for CASAKGPDTQYF. The rearrangement joins TRBV12-5 to TRBJ2-3; D is ambiguous. The V gene lost 7 bases and the J gene lost 4 bases, with 9 bases spanning the gap. Germline loops: CDR1 LGHNT, CDR2 FRNRAP. The CDR3 has 12 residues.